This T cell receptor (beta chain) emerged from a study of OX40 agonist ivuxolimab in advanced cancers. For the study at large: Cancers in dose escalation were hepatocellular, melanoma, renal cell and head and neck. Study-wide findings and caveats: Expanded clones were, on average, more numerous among CD8+ T cells than CD4+. Certain nonresponders additionally had low normalized T-cell clonal expansion.

As regards this clone: What it binds is not known.

Germline V CDR1 and CDR2: SGHRS, YFSETQ. Trimming took 0 bases from V and 6 from J, leaving 9 bases between them. This CDR3 has 14 residues. TCRdb's table, derived via immunoSEQ multiplex PCR, lists solely in-frame clones and lacks some. This table holds about 48,000 clones, more than 65% found once. This clonotype was obtained from an adult with an advanced solid tumor such as melanoma, head and neck, liver or kidney cancer. The V call is TRBV5-1, the J call TRBJ2-2; unclear D gene. Here the sequenced sample was CD4+ or CD8+ T cells sorted from blood, taken in a trial of the OX40 agonist ivuxolimab. CDR3 loop: CASSLVVDSGELFF. CDR3 coding DNA: TGCGCCAGCAGCTTGGTCGTTGATTCCGGGGAGCTGTTTTTT.